This record concerns one T cell receptor beta chain sequence. Its target is not known. TCRdb re-analyzed the 5' RACE reads; it lists each CDR3 protein once, without DNA. The listing contains 350,000 to 500,000 distinct CDR3 sequences. The data stem from a study of T cells expressing NK-cell markers. Notes on the study in general: The same clonotypes also predominated in the CD3+CD56-NKG2C+ fraction of four donors.

CDR3 size: 15 residues. CDR1 SGHKS and CDR2 YYEKEE come from the germline V gene (reference sequence). V is TRBV5-5 and J is TRBJ2-1; the TCRdb D gene call, TRBD1, has no DNA to confirm it. This clonotype was obtained from a woman aged 18 to 75 in good health. Sequenced input: blood T cells: a sorted CD56 or NKG2C T cell subset, CD4+ or CD8+ T cells, or bulk PBMC T cells (not recorded which). CDR3: CASSIQGASYNEQFF.